Here is one T cell receptor beta chain with its context. This sample is drawn from a study of blood T cell repertoires in COVID-19. Overall study context: Acute-phase and convalescent COVID-19 samples originated in the United States, Italy and Spain.

Authors' data handling: Nucleated cell number was recorded as an estimate derived from reference gene primer amplification. This table comes from immunoSEQ multiplex PCR, and its TCRdb copy is limited to in-frame clones, with some not included. The DNA gave D and trimming, while V, J and clone size come from that table. The table records tens of thousands of clones, 65% to 90% of them present only once. Deletions cut 3 bases from V and 5 bases from J, with 10 bases between. CDR3 length equals 13 residues. CDR1 SNHLY and CDR2 FYNNEI come from the germline V gene. The chain uses TRBV2 and TRBJ1-1, with D tentatively TRBD1 (6 bases). The material sequenced was peripheral blood. The origin of this receptor is a man older than 75 with active COVID-19. The CDR3 spells CASSDQGHTEAFF. CDR3 DNA sequence: TGTGCCAGCAGTGATCAGGGGCATACTGAAGCTTTCTTT. The full variable domain, its missing parts supplied by reference TRBV2 and TRBJ1-1, is EPEVTQTPSHQVTQMGQEVILRCVPISNHLYFYWYRQILGQKVEFLVSFYNNEISEKSEIFDDQFSVERPDGSNFTLKIRSTKLEDSAMYFCASSDQGHTEAFFGQGTRLTVV.